The text below deals with one T cell receptor (beta chain). Partitioning of CD4+ cells yielded a CD45RA+ naive subset and a CD45RA-negative memory subset. This entry is derived from a study of shared clonotypes between healthy human individuals. Assay used: immunoSEQ multiplex PCR; TCRdb lists only in-frame clones, some missing. Seen here are over a million clones, about 70% observed once, and the top ten hold about 1.5%. The CDR3 has 15 residues. V dropped 0 bases and J dropped 2 bases, with 10 bases sitting between them. Germline V CDR1 and CDR2: SGDLS, YYNGEE. The sample was memory CD4+ T cells sorted from blood. Stated subset: CD45RA-negative fraction. The rearrangement uses TRBV9 and TRBJ2-3, with D hard to call. The sequence was collected from a young man in good health. CDR3 nucleotide sequence: TGTGCCAGCAGCGTAGGAGTGGCTAACACAGATACGCAGTATTTT. It translates to CASSVGVANTDTQYF. The whole variable domain, filled in from reference TRBV9 and TRBJ2-3, reads DSGVTQTPKHLITATGQRVTLRCSPRSGDLSVYWYQQSLDQGLQFLIQYYNGEERAKGNILERFSAQQFPDLHSELNLSSLELGDSALYFCASSVGVANTDTQYFGPGTRLTVL.